Below, 24 T cell receptor beta chains from the same sample are listed, as sequenced in a study of response to subunit inactivated influenza vaccine. TCRdb analysed the RT-PCR reads with MiXCR anew, one entry per CDR3 protein. Seen here are some 500,000 distinct CDR3 sequences, less than 30% observed once, and the top ten hold 1.9%. Here the sequenced sample was CD4+ T cells sorted from PBMCs, taken more than 4 days after vaccination. These TCRs come from a man aged 45-60 years who received an inactivated influenza vaccine.

This clonotype has just a few counts. The genes are TRBV20-1 and TRBJ2-1, with 11 bases aligning to TRBD2. The CDR3 covers 15 residues. J was trimmed by 9 bases and V by 2 bases; bases with no gene match: 9. Per germline, CDR1 DFQATT and CDR2 SNEGSKA (reference sequence). The CDR3: CSARSKTSGNPEQFF. For the CDR3, the DNA is TGCAGTGCTAGATCTAAGACTAGCGGGAACCCTGAGCAGTTCTTC.

The CDR3 region is CATSDSGQGAAEAFF. The CDR3 coding sequence is TGTGCCACCAGTGATTCAGGGCAGGGGGCAGCTGAAGCTTTCTTT. The rearrangement uses TRBV24-1 and TRBJ1-1; 8 bases agree with TRBD1. The V and J ends lost 2 bases and 6 bases, in that order; junction bases with no gene match: 7. Germline V gene lookup returns CDR1 KGHDR and CDR2 SFDVKD. This CDR3 spans 15 amino acids.

This sequence joins TRBV27 and TRBJ2-4, with D possibly TRBD1 on 5 matching bases. V shed 0 bases and J shed 0 bases, with 15 bases lying between them. The CDR3 has 18 amino acids. CDR1 and CDR2 (germline): MNHEY, SMNVEV (reference sequence). The CDR3 nucleotides read TGTGCCAGCAGTTTATCGGGCAGGGAACGACTAGCCAAAAACATTCAGTACTTC. Encoded protein: CASSLSGRERLAKNIQYF.

This clonotype was counted only a few times. The V and J genes are TRBV4-3 and TRBJ2-5, with TRBD2 matching over 10 bases. With 0 bases clipped from V and 5 bases from J, the junction kept 9 bases outside the gene matches. This CDR3 has 17 amino acids. Germline assignment: CDR1 LGHNA and CDR2 YSLEER. The CDR3 DNA is TGCGCCAGCAGCCAAGATCCGGCTAGCGGGGGATATGAGACCCAGTACTTC. This sequence encodes CASSQDPASGGYETQYF.

The V gene is TRBV10-3, the J gene TRBJ2-3; TRBD2 aligns across 8 bases. In germline, CDR1 is ENHRY, CDR2 SYGVKD. The CDR3 totals 14 residues. The trim removed 10 bases at V and 0 bases at J, leaving 6 bases unmatched. CDR3 region: CANYSGISTDTQYF. CDR3 in DNA: TGTGCCAACTATAGCGGGATTAGCACAGATACGCAGTATTTT.

In its sample, this clonotype was seen many times. Here the CDR3 reads CASSPRRVGWELFF. In nucleotides, the CDR3 is TGTGCCAGCAGTCCTCGTAGGGTAGGGTGGGAGCTGTTTTTT. The chain recombines TRBV12-3 or TRBV12-4 with TRBJ2-2; D remains unclear. V lost 5 bases and J 9 bases, leaving 16 bases between the germline ends. CDR3 length: 14 amino acids.

The chain links TRBV29-1 to TRBJ1-6; 9 positions match TRBD1. The trim removed 0 bases at V and 7 bases at J, leaving 1 base unmatched. The length of the CDR3 is 14 residues. CDR1 SQVTM and CDR2 ANQGSEA come from the germline V gene. CDR3 region: CSVEDGTGNSPLHF. Written as DNA, the CDR3 is TGCAGCGTTGAAGATGGGACAGGGAATTCACCCCTCCACTTT.

The rearrangement joins TRBV5-1 to TRBJ1-1; D is uncertain. The CDR3 runs to 15 residues. The V end was cut by 4 bases, the J end by 1 base, with 14 bases between. The germline V gene encodes CDR1 SGHRS and CDR2 YFSETQ. CDR3 sequence reads: CASSRLSGGNTEAFF. As DNA, the CDR3 is TGCGCCAGCAGCCGCCTTTCCGGTGGGAACACTGAAGCTTTCTTT.

This rearrangement joins TRBV3-1 to TRBJ2-2; 8 bases fit TRBD1. CDR1 LGHDT and CDR2 YNNKEL come from the germline V gene (reference sequence). Trimming removed 4 bases from V and 5 bases from J; junction bases left unmatched: 9. The CDR3 consists of 16 residues. The CDR3 nucleotides read TGTGCCAGCAGCCCCTGGACAGGGACGAGGACCGGGGAGCTGTTTTTT. Protein product: CASSPWTGTRTGELFF.

In its sample, this clonotype was seen a few times. The chain has TRBV4-1 and TRBJ1-4; D unclear. Germline V gene lookup returns CDR1 MGHRA and CDR2 YSYEKL. The CDR3 is 13 amino acids. V dropped 1 base and J dropped 13 bases, with 13 bases sitting between them. CDR3 coding DNA: TGCGCCAGCAGCCAAGTTACGTTGTCTATACTGTTTTTT. As protein: CASSQVTLSILFF.

This chain connects TRBV12-3 or TRBV12-4 to TRBJ2-3; D gene unclear. Trimming removed 6 bases at V and 8 bases at J, with 12 bases between. The CDR3 sequence is 12 residues long. CDR3 amino acids: CASRGPSPTQYF. The CDR3 DNA sequence: TGTGCCAGCAGAGGACCCTCTCCTACGCAGTATTTT.

V usage is TRBV4-2 and J usage is TRBJ2-6; D is perhaps TRBD1 (5 bases). The CDR3 contains 16 residues. Trimming took 1 base from V and 0 from J, leaving 7 bases between them. Germline V gene sequence: CDR1 LGHNA, CDR2 YNFKEQ. CDR3 coding DNA: TGTGCCAGCAGCCAAGCCCAGGGCTCTGGGGCCAACGTCCTGACTTTC. It translates to CASSQAQGSGANVLTF.

A few counts support this clonotype. J is TRBJ1-6 and V is TRBV12-3 or TRBV12-4, with 8 bases aligning to TRBD1. The CDR3 has 14 amino acids. Unmatched junction bases numbered 8, after V lost 6 bases and J lost 10 bases. This chain's CDR3 is CASSPPGGQSPLHF. In nucleotides, the CDR3 is TGTGCCAGCAGCCCGCCAGGGGGCCAGTCACCCCTCCACTTT.

This clonotype showed up just a few times. The chain has TRBV7-9 and TRBJ2-4; TRBD1 is a possible D gene (5 bases). CDR1 and CDR2 from the germline V gene are SEHNR and FQNEAQ (reference sequence). The CDR3 sequence is 14 residues long. The V gene lost 1 base and the J gene lost 4 bases, with 8 bases spanning the gap. CDR3 loop: CASSLGTGKNIQYF. CDR3 sequence (DNA): TGTGCCAGCAGCTTAGGCACAGGAAAAAACATTCAGTACTTC.

Only a few counts were recorded for this clonotype. The rearrangement joins TRBV12-3 or TRBV12-4 to TRBJ1-5; D might be TRBD1 (6 bases). The CDR3 is 17 amino acids. V was shortened by 5 bases and J by 3 bases, with 20 bases between the two germline ends. The CDR3 reads CASSDLRGYRANQPQHF. CDR3 sequence (DNA): TGTGCCAGCAGTGATTTGAGGGGATACAGGGCCAATCAGCCCCAGCATTTT.

This chain links TRBV5-1 with TRBJ2-1, with TRBD1 matching over 8 bases. V was pared by 4 bases and J by 7 bases, with 7 bases of the junction left unmatched. This CDR3 is built from 14 residues. Germline-derived CDR1 and CDR2 are SGHRS and YFSETQ. In DNA, the CDR3 is TGCGCCAGCAGCCCGGGACAGGCACTAAATGAGCAGTTCTTC. Its translation: CASSPGQALNEQFF. Together with reference TRBV5-1 and TRBJ2-1, the CDR3 gives the full variable domain: KAGVTQTPRYLIKTRGQQVTLSCSPISGHRSVSWYQQTPGQGLQFLFEYFSETQRNKGNFPGRFSGRQFSNSRSEMNVSTLELGDSALYLCASSPGQALNEQFFGPGTRLTVL.

The chain links TRBV12-3 or TRBV12-4 to TRBJ2-2; 9 nucleotides align to TRBD2. The CDR3 is 16 residues long. J gave up 6 bases and V 2 bases, and 7 bases lay outside the gene matches. The DNA for the CDR3 is TGTGCCAGCAGTTTATCGAGCGGGGGGCCCCCCGGGGAGCTGTTTTTT. Translated: CASSLSSGGPPGELFF.

The chain is built from TRBV20-1 and TRBJ2-1; maybe TRBD1 (5 bases). Germline V CDR1 and CDR2: DFQATT, SNEGSKA (reference sequence). The V and J ends lost 1 base and 15 bases respectively, with 19 bases between them. This CDR3 spans 13 amino acids. CDR3 DNA sequence: TGCAGTGCTAGAGCCCCCCTTCAAGGACACATGTTCTTC. The encoded protein is CSARAPLQGHMFF.

This clonotype was observed a few times. The chain combines TRBV24-1 with TRBJ2-2; D perhaps matches TRBD1 (5 bases). V was clipped by 10 bases and J by 6 bases, with 14 bases between them. The CDR3 has 13 residues. Germline assignment: CDR1 KGHDR and CDR2 SFDVKD. CDR3 DNA sequence: TGTGCCACAGGGGATGGATACCCCGGGGAGCTGTTTTTT. Translating it yields CATGDGYPGELFF.

This clonotype was recorded a few times. The gene calls are TRBV20-1 and TRBJ2-3; D not resolved. The CDR3 has 12 residues. V was trimmed by 6 bases and J by 1 base, leaving 8 bases between them. Germline lookup yields CDR1 DFQATT and CDR2 SNEGSKA (reference sequence). The CDR3 coding sequence is TGCAGTGCGCCAGGCGGCACAGATACGCAGTATTTT. It specifies CSAPGGTDTQYF.

This clonotype occurred once. The chain joins TRBV5-1 to TRBJ2-3, with unresolved D. Germline CDR1 is SGHRS and CDR2 is YFSETQ. Deletions cut 2 bases from V and 2 bases from J, with 9 bases between. The CDR3 extends over 14 amino acids. As DNA, the CDR3 is TGCGCCAGCAGCTTTAGACAAGACACAGATACGCAGTATTTT. Encoded protein: CASSFRQDTDTQYF. Supplemented by reference TRBV5-1 and TRBJ2-3, the full variable domain reads KAGVTQTPRYLIKTRGQQVTLSCSPISGHRSVSWYQQTPGQGLQFLFEYFSETQRNKGNFPGRFSGRQFSNSRSEMNVSTLELGDSALYLCASSFRQDTDTQYFGPGTRLTVL.

This clonotype turned up a few times. This chain connects TRBV12-3 or TRBV12-4 to TRBJ1-4; the match to TRBD1 covers 8 bases. The ends lost 4 bases at V and 8 bases at J; junction bases unmatched: 6. The CDR3 totals 14 residues. The CDR3: CASSSDRVREKLFF. The CDR3, as DNA: TGTGCCAGCAGTTCGGACAGGGTGCGAGAAAAACTGTTTTTT.

The gene calls are TRBV14 and TRBJ1-1, with TRBD1 as a possible D gene (5 bases). With 2 bases removed from V and 4 bases from J, the gap between germline ends came to 14 bases. This CDR3 has 15 amino acids. Germline V gene data show CDR1 as SGHDN and CDR2 as FVKESK. This CDR3 is CASSQSTALSTEAFF. CDR3 sequence (DNA): TGTGCCAGCAGCCAATCGACAGCCCTGAGCACTGAAGCTTTCTTT.

This clonotype was counted between two and nine times. The rearrangement joins TRBV3-1 to TRBJ2-5; 10 bases agree with TRBD1. Trimming at V came to 4 bases and at J to 5 bases, leaving 7 bases not matched to a gene. Germline V gene sequence: CDR1 LGHDT, CDR2 YNNKEL (reference sequence). CDR3 length: 15 amino acids. The CDR3 here is CASSRPLTGGETQYF. Here the CDR3 DNA reads TGTGCCAGCAGCCGCCCTTTGACAGGGGGCGAGACCCAGTACTTC.